Listed below are T cell receptor beta chains from one sample, sequenced in a study of beta chain features in type 1 diabetes. Here immunoSEQ multiplex PCR was the method, and the copy in TCRdb shows in-frame clones only, minus some. The repertoire consists of hundreds of thousands of clones, with around an eighth occurring once and the leading ten covering approximately 0.022%. Sequenced: naive CD4+ T cells from blood. These TCRs come from a man between 18 and 29 years old with type 1 diabetes. The CDR3 runs from the conserved cysteine through the conserved F or W. D genes are given only for firm matches. A row's size may be missing; if present it is once, few, many or a size class.

j_call: TRBJ2-1; v_call: TRBV9; clone_size: NA; d_call: TRBD2; cdr3_aa: CASSPRFGGGPNEQFF; cdr3_nt: TGTGCCAGCAGCCCGAGATTTGGCGGGGGGCCCAATGAGCAGTTCTTC
j_call: TRBJ2-5; v_call: TRBV6-5; clone_size: NA; d_call: NA; cdr3_aa: CASSSGRVGQETQYF; cdr3_nt: TGTGCCAGCAGTTCGGGCAGGGTAGGGCAAGAGACCCAGTACTTC
j_call: TRBJ2-3; v_call: TRBV4-1; clone_size: few; d_call: TRBD1; cdr3_aa: CASSQTLTGADTQYF; cdr3_nt: TGCGCCAGCAGCCAAACCTTGACAGGGGCAGATACGCAGTATTTT
j_call: TRBJ2-7; v_call: TRBV9; clone_size: NA; d_call: TRBD1; cdr3_aa: CASSVVGGGDEQYF; cdr3_nt: TGTGCCAGCAGCGTAGTAGGGGGCGGCGACGAGCAGTACTTC
j_call: TRBJ2-1; v_call: TRBV7-9; clone_size: few; d_call: TRBD2; cdr3_aa: CARTSGGPNNEQFF; cdr3_nt: TGTGCGCGGACTAGCGGGGGGCCCAACAATGAGCAGTTCTTC
j_call: TRBJ1-2; v_call: TRBV21-1; clone_size: NA; d_call: NA; cdr3_aa: CASSKGVFYGYTF; cdr3_nt: TGTGCCAGCAGCAAAGGGGTCTTCTATGGCTACACCTTC
j_call: TRBJ1-2; v_call: TRBV5-6; clone_size: NA; d_call: NA; cdr3_aa: CASSSGQNDGYTF; cdr3_nt: TGTGCCAGCAGCTCCGGACAGAACGATGGCTACACCTTC
j_call: TRBJ1-1; v_call: TRBV7-9; clone_size: few; d_call: NA; cdr3_aa: CASSLNPGRTEAFF; cdr3_nt: TGTGCCAGCAGCTTAAACCCGGGGAGGACTGAAGCTTTCTTT
j_call: TRBJ1-1; v_call: TRBV2; clone_size: few; d_call: NA; cdr3_aa: CASSYRDWTEAFF; cdr3_nt: TGTGCCAGCAGTTACAGGGATTGGACTGAAGCTTTCTTT
j_call: TRBJ2-5; v_call: TRBV4-2; clone_size: few; d_call: NA; cdr3_aa: CASSPGGETQYF; cdr3_nt: TGTGCCAGCAGCCCGGGTGGGGAGACCCAGTACTTC
j_call: TRBJ1-2; v_call: TRBV7-9; clone_size: few; d_call: NA; cdr3_aa: CASSLVSTGGYTF; cdr3_nt: TGTGCCAGCAGCTTAGTGTCGACCGGTGGCTACACCTTC
j_call: TRBJ2-7; v_call: TRBV30; clone_size: few; d_call: NA; cdr3_aa: CAWSAGYEQYF; cdr3_nt: TGTGCCTGGAGTGCAGGCTACGAGCAGTACTTC
j_call: TRBJ2-5; v_call: TRBV6-5; clone_size: NA; d_call: NA; cdr3_aa: CASSKGWETQYF; cdr3_nt: TGTGCCAGCAGTAAGGGCTGGGAGACCCAGTACTTC
j_call: TRBJ2-7; v_call: TRBV4-1; clone_size: NA; d_call: TRBD1; cdr3_aa: CASSLDGQGTGYEQYF; cdr3_nt: TGCGCCAGCAGCCTCGACGGACAGGGTACGGGCTACGAGCAGTACTTC
j_call: TRBJ1-2; v_call: TRBV25-1; clone_size: few; d_call: NA; cdr3_aa: CASSEYGGSDYGYTF; cdr3_nt: TGTGCCAGCAGTGAATATGGGGGCTCAGACTATGGCTACACCTTC
j_call: TRBJ1-1; v_call: TRBV23-1; clone_size: NA; d_call: TRBD1; cdr3_aa: CASSGQGNEAFF; cdr3_nt: TGCGCCAGCAGCGGACAGGGGAATGAAGCTTTCTTT
j_call: TRBJ2-3; v_call: TRBV4-1; clone_size: NA; d_call: NA; cdr3_aa: CASSQVGSLTDTQYF; cdr3_nt: TGCGCCAGCAGCCAAGTTGGCAGCCTTACAGATACGCAGTATTTT
j_call: TRBJ2-3; v_call: TRBV6-1; clone_size: NA; d_call: TRBD2; cdr3_aa: CASTRTSGDTDTQYF; cdr3_nt: TGTGCCAGCACCCGGACTAGCGGGGACACAGATACGCAGTATTTT
j_call: TRBJ2-6; v_call: TRBV7-3; clone_size: few; d_call: NA; cdr3_aa: CASSLSPGANVLTF; cdr3_nt: TGTGCCAGCAGCTTATCGCCTGGGGCCAACGTCCTGACTTTC
j_call: TRBJ1-1; v_call: TRBV29-1; clone_size: NA; d_call: NA; cdr3_aa: CSAEDDGVPPAEAFF; cdr3_nt: TGCAGCGCCGAGGACGATGGAGTCCCCCCTGCTGAAGCTTTCTTT
j_call: TRBJ2-7; v_call: TRBV2; clone_size: few; d_call: TRBD2; cdr3_aa: CASRISGGYEQYF; cdr3_nt: TGTGCCAGCCGGATATCGGGGGGCTACGAGCAGTACTTC
j_call: TRBJ1-1; v_call: TRBV29-1; clone_size: few; d_call: TRBD1; cdr3_aa: CSVPGQALTEAFF; cdr3_nt: TGCAGCGTTCCGGGACAGGCACTCACTGAAGCTTTCTTT
j_call: TRBJ2-6; v_call: TRBV19; clone_size: NA; d_call: NA; cdr3_aa: CASSTGFSGANVLTF; cdr3_nt: TGTGCCAGTTCTACGGGTTTCTCTGGGGCCAACGTCCTGACTTTC
j_call: TRBJ1-3; v_call: TRBV14; clone_size: NA; d_call: NA; cdr3_aa: CASSQGLPHSGNTIYF; cdr3_nt: TGTGCCAGCAGCCAAGGCTTACCGCACTCTGGAAACACCATATATTTT
j_call: TRBJ1-1; v_call: TRBV4-1; clone_size: NA; d_call: NA; cdr3_aa: CASSHTHGTSENTEAFF; cdr3_nt: TGCGCCAGCAGCCACACCCACGGGACTTCCGAAAACACTGAAGCTTTCTTT
j_call: TRBJ1-1; v_call: TRBV2; clone_size: NA; d_call: NA; cdr3_aa: CASSEESRGTAFF; cdr3_nt: TGTGCCAGCAGTGAGGAAAGTCGGGGGACAGCTTTCTTT
j_call: TRBJ1-2; v_call: TRBV7-2; clone_size: NA; d_call: TRBD1; cdr3_aa: CASRPSLGTGEGYTF; cdr3_nt: TGTGCCAGCAGGCCCTCCTTGGGGACAGGGGAAGGCTACACCTTC
j_call: TRBJ2-6; v_call: TRBV29-1; clone_size: NA; d_call: TRBD1; cdr3_aa: CSVEDPLDRGSPGANVLTF; cdr3_nt: TGCAGCGTTGAAGATCCGTTGGACAGGGGGAGCCCTGGGGCCAACGTCCTGACTTTC
j_call: TRBJ1-1; v_call: TRBV6-5; clone_size: NA; d_call: NA; cdr3_aa: CASNIGWSTEAFF; cdr3_nt: TGTGCCAGCAATATAGGGTGGTCAACTGAAGCTTTCTTT
j_call: TRBJ2-7; v_call: TRBV30; clone_size: few; d_call: NA; cdr3_aa: CAWSPNGDEQYF; cdr3_nt: TGTGCCTGGAGTCCAAACGGTGACGAGCAGTACTTC
j_call: TRBJ2-2; v_call: TRBV5-4; clone_size: NA; d_call: TRBD2; cdr3_aa: CASSYGTTGTGELFF; cdr3_nt: TGTGCCAGCAGCTACGGGACTACAGGCACCGGGGAGCTGTTTTTT